Detailed here is one T cell receptor (beta chain). Trimming cost V 4 bases and J 0 bases, with 3 bases left between them. CDR3 length: 12 amino acids. The germline V gene has CDR1 ENHRY and CDR2 SYGVKD. The sample originates from a study of blood T cells in healthy people across ages. It was with a sample-barcoded 5' primer and a J-beta primer mix that a second PCR of about 6 to 11 cycles was run. TCRdb fed the 5' RACE reads into MiXCR, producing one record per CDR3 protein. Among over 500,000 distinct CDR3 sequences listed, about 27% were seen once. These data were also reused for a study on T cells of mothers and their children.

The sample taken for sequencing was blood. The J gene is TRBJ1-1, the V gene TRBV10-3, with D uncertain. The TCR was taken from a boy between 2 and 10 years old in good health. The CDR3 DNA reads TGTGCCATCAGTGGACTGAACACTGAAGCTTTCTTT. Protein: CAISGLNTEAFF.